Given below is one TCR beta chain in context. V lost 3 bases and J 5 bases, leaving 13 bases between the germline ends. Germline-derived CDR1 and CDR2 are KGHSH and LQKENI. This CDR3 comprises 15 residues. These data originate in a study of T cells after posttransplantation cyclophosphamide. The assay was immunoSEQ multiplex PCR, and TCRdb's table has in-frame clones only and misses some. The sample contains 20,000 to 25,000 clones, none of them singletons. The chain joins TRBV18 to TRBJ2-2; weak D call: TRBD1 (5 bases). This receptor was identified in a woman aged 55-69 years in good health, CMV-negative, and a related stem cell transplant donor. Sequenced: PBMCs. Written as DNA, the CDR3 is TGTGCCAGCTCACCTATTCAGGGATGGACCGGGGAGCTGTTTTTT. Its translation is CASSPIQGWTGELFF.